This TCR beta chain was sequenced for a study of T cell changes during pregnancy in multiple sclerosis. Germline assignment: CDR1 LNHDA and CDR2 SQIVND (reference sequence). Losses at the gene ends were 3 bases for V and 2 bases for J; bases not matched to a gene: 3. The CDR3 runs to 14 residues. TCRdb's table, derived via immunoSEQ multiplex PCR, lists solely in-frame clones and lacks some. Of around 100,000 clones listed, around 92% were seen once; the top ten hold approximately 2%. V gene TRBV19 combines with J gene TRBJ1-2; 7 nucleotides agree with TRBD1. This sample comprised peripheral blood, obtained after pregnancy. This sequence was found in a female donor with multiple sclerosis, enrolled in a pregnancy study. In DNA form, the CDR3 reads TGTGCCAGTAGTATCGGGACAGCAAACTATGGCTACACCTTC. It is translated as CASSIGTANYGYTF.